A selection of T cell receptor beta chains follows, all from one sample in a study of blood T cell repertoires in COVID-19. TCRdb's copy holds only in-frame clones and misses some; the assay was immunoSEQ multiplex PCR. The sample has 150,000 to 200,000 clones, just under 90% seen once. Sequenced: peripheral blood. Every receptor here comes from a man aged 18 to 29 with active or convalescent COVID-19. The CDR3 runs from the conserved cysteine through the conserved F or W. The order of the fields is clone size, J gene, V gene, D gene, CDR3 DNA, CDR3 protein. The D gene is left open where the match is weak. Size is stated for part of the rows, as once, few or many counts, or as a class when the clone is expanded.

. | TRBJ1-6 | TRBV19 | TRBD1 | TGTGCCAGTTCAGGACAGGGTAATTCACCCCTCCACTTT | CASSGQGNSPLHF
once | TRBJ1-2 | TRBV6-1 | . | TGTGCCAGCTGGCCAGGGTTGAACTATGGCTACACCTTC | CASWPGLNYGYTF
. | TRBJ1-4 | TRBV11-3 | TRBD1 | TGTGCCAGCAGCTTAGGAGTACAGGGGAAGGATGAAAAACTGTTTTTT | CASSLGVQGKDEKLFF
. | TRBJ1-1 | TRBV5-4 | . | TGTGCCAGCAGGGGAAGGGGCGCGAACACTGAAGCTTTCTTT | CASRGRGANTEAFF
. | TRBJ1-1 | TRBV19 | . | TGTGCCAGTATAAGGGTCAGGGGCGAAGCTTTCTTT | CASIRVRGEAFF
. | TRBJ2-5 | TRBV2 | . | TGTGCCAGCACCCCACAAGAGACCCAGTACTTC | CASTPQETQYF
. | TRBJ2-1 | TRBV6-5 | TRBD1 | TGTGCCAGCAGCCAAAGACAGGGGGGTGTGAATGAGCAGTTCTTC | CASSQRQGGVNEQFF
once | TRBJ1-1 | TRBV7-9 | . | TGTGCCAGCAGCTTAACTTGGGGGCGAACTGAAGCTTTCTTT | CASSLTWGRTEAFF
. | TRBJ2-5 | TRBV27 | TRBD2 | TGTGCCAGCAGTCTTTTAAGCGGGGGCGGGGAGACCCAGTACTTC | CASSLLSGGGETQYF
once | TRBJ2-1 | TRBV2 | TRBD1 | TGTGCCGGGGACAGGCGAAATGAGCAGTTCTTC | CAGDRRNEQFF
. | TRBJ1-5 | TRBV12-5 | . | TGTGCTAGTGGTTTGGTAATGGGAACAGGCGGTCAGCCCCAGCATTTT | CASGLVMGTGGQPQHF
. | TRBJ2-1 | TRBV7-9 | . | TGTGCCAGCAGCTCATTTCCCGGGACTCGGATCTACAATGAGCAGTTCTTC | CASSSFPGTRIYNEQFF
. | TRBJ2-1 | TRBV9 | . | TGTGCCAGCAGTTTCGCGGAGGGCTCCTACAATGAGCAGTTCTTC | CASSFAEGSYNEQFF
. | TRBJ1-2 | TRBV20-1 | . | TGCAGTGCTCCCCGAGTGAATGGCTACACCTTC | CSAPRVNGYTF
few | TRBJ2-7 | TRBV9 | . | TGTGCCAGCAGCCCGACTAGTTCCCACGAGCAGTACTTC | CASSPTSSHEQYF
. | TRBJ2-7 | TRBV5-1 | . | TGCGCCAGCAGCTTTACAGGGCACAGCTCCTACGAGCAGTACTTC | CASSFTGHSSYEQYF
. | TRBJ1-1 | TRBV4-1 | . | TGCGCCAGCAGCCAAGAAGTGAGTCGGTCTGAAGCTTTCTTT | CASSQEVSRSEAFF
. | TRBJ1-1 | TRBV4-1 | TRBD1 | TGCGCCAGCAGCCGGACACCACTTGACAGGGGGCAAACTGAAGCTTTCTTT | CASSRTPLDRGQTEAFF
. | TRBJ1-4 | TRBV7-2 | . | TGTGCCAGCAGCCGAGGCGTCGGGGAAAAACTGTTTTTT | CASSRGVGEKLFF
. | TRBJ1-6 | TRBV3-1/TRBV3-2 | . | TGTGCCAGCAGCCAAGTACGGGGGGGAGGCTCACCCCTCCACTTT | CASSQVRGGGSPLHF
. | TRBJ2-2 | TRBV3-1/TRBV3-2 | TRBD2 | TGTGCCAGCACAAGCGGGGGGAACACCGGGGAGCTGTTTTTT | CASTSGGNTGELFF
. | TRBJ2-5 | TRBV6-5 | . | TGTGCCAGCAGTTACTCACGGGGGGCGGGAGAGACCCAGTACTTC | CASSYSRGAGETQYF
. | TRBJ2-3 | TRBV7-2 | . | TGTGCCAGCAGCTTTGAGCCAGGGATTAGCACAGATACGCAGTATTTT | CASSFEPGISTDTQYF
. | TRBJ2-1 | TRBV4-2 | . | TGTGCCAGCAGCCAAGTAACTGGACAGTTTTACGTGAATGAGCAGTTCTTC | CASSQVTGQFYVNEQFF
. | TRBJ2-3 | TRBV4-1 | . | TGCGCCAGCAGCCAAGCAAGGGGTTCTAGCACAGATACGCAGTATTTT | CASSQARGSSTDTQYF
once | TRBJ1-6 | TRBV3-1/TRBV3-2 | . | TGTGCCAGCAGCCAAGGGGGGGGCCTTGAAAATTCACCCCTCCACTTT | CASSQGGGLENSPLHF
. | TRBJ2-1 | TRBV7-3 | . | TGTGCCAGCAGCTTGCGCCCTCTAGCGAACTACTACAATGAGCAGTTCTTC | CASSLRPLANYYNEQFF
. | TRBJ1-4 | TRBV27 | . | TGTGCCAGCAGTTTCCTCGGGAGGCAGAAGGGGGGTGAAAAACTGTTTTTT | CASSFLGRQKGGEKLFF
. | TRBJ1-2 | TRBV5-6 | . | TGTGCCAGCAGCTTGGTTAGGGGCTATGGCTACACCTTC | CASSLVRGYGYTF
. | TRBJ1-5 | TRBV7-8 | TRBD1 | TGTGCCAGCAGCTTAGGGACAGGGGGAAGAGGCAATCAGCCCCAGCATTTT | CASSLGTGGRGNQPQHF
. | TRBJ1-5 | TRBV30 | . | TGTGCCTGGGGGACGGGACATTTTTTAAATCAGCCCCAGCATTTT | CAWGTGHFLNQPQHF
. | TRBJ2-1 | TRBV7-8 | . | TGTGCCAGCAGCTTACTACTAGGAGTTCCCAATGAGCAGTTCTTC | CASSLLLGVPNEQFF
. | TRBJ2-1 | TRBV10-3 | TRBD2 | TGTGCCATCAGTGAGGAACTAAGCGGGAGCTCCTACAATGAGCAGTTCTTC | CAISEELSGSSYNEQFF
. | TRBJ1-1 | TRBV7-9 | . | TGTGCCAGCAGCTTTCACATCATGAACACTGAAGCTTTCTTT | CASSFHIMNTEAFF
. | TRBJ2-4 | TRBV5-1 | TRBD2 | TGCGCCAGCAGTCCGGGTTCGGGAGGGGTCAATCCCAAAAACATTCAGTACTTC | CASSPGSGGVNPKNIQYF